The entry below gives a single T cell receptor (beta chain) sequence along with its context. Trimming took 0 bases from V and 7 from J, leaving 10 bases between them. Germline V gene sequence: CDR1 PRHDT, CDR2 FYEKMQ (reference sequence). The CDR3 is 15 amino acids. This sample was included in a study of technical replicates of blood from a handful of donors. The data were produced by immunoSEQ multiplex PCR, yet TCRdb's version contains in-frame clones alone and is incomplete. The top ten clones hold roughly 3.1% of a sample with over 55,000 clones, about 95% of them seen once. What was sequenced was PBMCs. The chain uses TRBV13 and TRBJ1-6; no clear D. This clonotype was obtained from a human donor in good health. Some clones in this sample may be carry-over from other donors' samples. Here the CDR3 DNA reads TGTGCCAGCAGCTTAGGCCGGGGTGACAATTCACCCCTCCACTTT. Protein product: CASSLGRGDNSPLHF.